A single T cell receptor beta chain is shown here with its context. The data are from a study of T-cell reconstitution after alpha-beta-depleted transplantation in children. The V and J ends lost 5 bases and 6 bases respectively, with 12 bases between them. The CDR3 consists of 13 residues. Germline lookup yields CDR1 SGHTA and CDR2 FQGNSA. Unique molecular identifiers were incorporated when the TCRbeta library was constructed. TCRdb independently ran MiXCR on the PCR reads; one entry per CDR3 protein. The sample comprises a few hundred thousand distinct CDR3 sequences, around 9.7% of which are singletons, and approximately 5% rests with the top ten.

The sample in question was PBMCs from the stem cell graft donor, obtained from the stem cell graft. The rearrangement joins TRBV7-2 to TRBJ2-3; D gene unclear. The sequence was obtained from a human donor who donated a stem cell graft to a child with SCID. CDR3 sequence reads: CASSPASGDTQYF. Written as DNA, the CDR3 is TGTGCCAGCAGCCCAGCGTCCGGTGATACGCAGTATTTT.